This T cell receptor beta chain was documented in a study of control samples from healthy donors and cancer patients. The CDR3 has 12 residues. Deletions cut 5 bases from V and 6 bases from J, with 11 bases between. Germline CDR1 reads SEHNR; CDR2 reads FQNEAQ (reference sequence). Clones were sequenced by immunoSEQ multiplex PCR, and TCRdb holds only the in-frame ones, with some missing. The data show 150,000 to 200,000 clones, over 90% seen once. Sequences were obtained from blood. The rearrangement links TRBV7-9 to TRBJ2-7; D is undetermined. This clonotype was obtained from a woman aged 25 to 45 in good health. The CDR3 bases are TGTGCCAGCAGCATGACTTTATCCGAGCAGTACTTC. It is translated as CASSMTLSEQYF. The variable domain in full, completed from reference TRBV7-9 and TRBJ2-7, reads DTGVSQNPRHKITKRGQNVTFRCDPISEHNRLYWYRQTLGQGPEFLTYFQNEAQLEKSRLLSDRFSAERPKGSFSTLEIQRTEQGDSAMYLCASSMTLSEQYFGPGTRLTVT.